The 17 T cell receptor beta chains given below trace back to one sample, sequenced in a study of shared clonotypes between healthy human individuals. TCRdb keeps only in-frame clones here, not all; method: immunoSEQ multiplex PCR. The sample contains more than 1,200,000 clones, about 98.5% of which appear only once. The specimen sequenced was naive CD4+ T cells sorted from blood. The sample's subset: CD45RA+ positively selected. These receptors originate from a man in his thirties or forties in good health.

The chain joins TRBV25-1 to TRBJ1-1; a weak D match, TRBD1 (5 bases). Per the germline V gene, CDR1 is MGHDK and CDR2 is SYGVNS. CDR3 length equals 14 residues. V was pared by 4 bases and J by 4 bases, with 13 bases between. The CDR3, as DNA: TGTGCCAGCAGTGGCCGGGGCGACGGCACTGAAGCTTTCTTT. The encoded protein is CASSGRGDGTEAFF.

In nucleotides, the CDR3 is TGTGCCAGCGGGCCTGGTCGGGGCAATCAGCCCCAGCATTTT. It translates to CASGPGRGNQPQHF. V usage is TRBV7-2 and J usage is TRBJ1-5; D unclear. CDR1 SGHTA and CDR2 FQGNSA come from the germline V gene. The germline V and J ends were trimmed by 8 bases and 2 bases, with 13 bases remaining between them. The CDR3 extends over 14 amino acids.

This rearrangement joins TRBV5-1 to TRBJ2-1; D is unresolved. Trimming took 1 base from V and 4 from J, leaving 24 bases between them. This CDR3 has 19 residues. Germline CDR1 reads SGHRS; CDR2 reads YFSETQ. This CDR3 reads CASSLWVGQDRLGYNEQFF. The CDR3 bases are TGCGCCAGCAGCTTGTGGGTGGGCCAGGACCGCCTGGGTTACAATGAGCAGTTCTTC.

On this clone: Additional DNA sequences in this sample encode the identical CDR3. The genes are TRBV9 and TRBJ2-1; D is unresolved. Trimming stripped 0 bases from V and 9 bases from J, with 10 bases between. The length of the CDR3 is 13 residues. Germline V gives CDR1 SGDLS, CDR2 YYNGEE. The CDR3 nucleotides are TGTGCCAGCAGCGTAGGGTCCGTGGGTGAGCAGTTCTTC. It is translated as CASSVGSVGEQFF.

This clone has only one observation. The chain employs TRBV27 and TRBJ2-7; 11 bases match TRBD2. This CDR3 is built from 16 residues. Germline loops: CDR1 MNHEY, CDR2 SMNVEV (reference sequence). Losses at the gene ends were 8 bases for V and 3 bases for J; bases not matched to a gene: 12. The CDR3 is CASHNRASGRNYEQYF. The CDR3 bases are TGTGCCAGCCATAACCGGGCTAGCGGGAGGAACTACGAGCAGTACTTC.

The chain couples TRBV5-6 to TRBJ2-7, with 9 bases matching TRBD1. CDR1 is SGHDT, CDR2 YYEEEE, per germline. CDR3 length equals 14 residues. The J segment lost 7 bases and the V segment lost 2 bases, leaving 7 bases of the junction unmatched. This CDR3 reads CASSLFGQGKEQYF. CDR3 DNA sequence: TGTGCCAGCAGCTTATTCGGACAGGGGAAGGAGCAGTACTTC.

The V gene is TRBV7-2, the J gene TRBJ2-2; 10 nucleotides align to TRBD1. The CDR3 has 18 amino acids. Germline trimming cut 0 bases from V and 5 bases from J; bases unmatched to any gene: 9. Germline V gene data show CDR1 as SGHTA and CDR2 as FQGNSA. The CDR3: CASSLALGGQGVTGELFF. CDR3 DNA sequence: TGTGCCAGCAGCTTAGCGTTAGGAGGACAGGGGGTAACCGGGGAGCTGTTTTTT.

CDR3 amino acids: CASSLGSGDLYEQYF. The DNA of the CDR3 is TGCGCCAGCAGCTTGGGCTCCGGTGATCTCTACGAGCAGTACTTC. J is TRBJ2-7 and V is TRBV5-1; D not resolved. The V gene lost 0 bases and the J gene lost 3 bases, with 13 bases spanning the gap. Per germline, CDR1 SGHRS and CDR2 YFSETQ. This CDR3 comprises 15 residues.

The gene calls are TRBV4-1 and TRBJ2-7, with 8 positions matching TRBD2. This CDR3 has 17 residues. Trimming took 1 base from V and 0 from J; bases not matched to a gene: 8. CDR1 is MGHRA, CDR2 YSYEKL, per germline. The CDR3 coding sequence is TGCGCCAGCAGCCAAGTGGTAAGGAGCGGGAGCTCCTACGAGCAGTACTTC. This translates into CASSQVVRSGSSYEQYF.

This clone was detected only once. The chain joins TRBV28 to TRBJ1-3; D might be TRBD1 (5 bases). Trimming removed 5 bases at V and 2 bases at J, with 13 bases between. Germline-derived CDR1 and CDR2 are MDHEN and SYDVKM. This CDR3 has 15 amino acids. CDR3 bases: TGTGCCAGCAGTCCGGGCGAAGGGGCTGGAAACACCATATATTTT. It translates to CASSPGEGAGNTIYF.

The V gene is TRBV19, the J gene TRBJ2-1; D is unresolved. In germline, CDR1 is LNHDA, CDR2 SQIVND (reference sequence). V was clipped by 4 bases and J by 0 bases, with 10 bases between them. This CDR3 is built from 15 residues. The CDR3 sequence: CASSKLGISYNEQFF. The CDR3 DNA follows: TGTGCCAGTAGTAAACTGGGAATCTCCTACAATGAGCAGTTCTTC.

The chain employs TRBV7-6 and TRBJ2-1; D not certain. Germline-derived CDR1 and CDR2 are SGHVS and FNYEAQ. This CDR3 has 11 amino acids. V was shortened by 6 bases and J by 5 bases, with 5 bases between the two germline ends. The CDR3 loop is CASRGHNEQFF. CDR3 DNA sequence: TGTGCCAGCAGAGGTCACAATGAGCAGTTCTTC.

This clone showed up just once. The V and J genes are TRBV5-6 and TRBJ2-5; D gene uncertain. The V end was cut by 1 base, the J end by 1 base, with 11 bases between. From germline, CDR1 is SGHDT and CDR2 YYEEEE. The CDR3 loop spans 15 amino acids. The CDR3 sequence is CASSLPRPSQETQYF. CDR3 coding DNA: TGTGCCAGCAGCTTGCCTAGGCCGTCCCAAGAGACCCAGTACTTC.

V usage is TRBV9 and J usage is TRBJ2-7; D not resolved. The germline V and J ends were trimmed by 0 bases and 7 bases, with 14 bases remaining between them. The CDR3 runs to 14 residues. Germline CDR1 is SGDLS and CDR2 is YYNGEE. The CDR3 is CASSVGHAGDEQYF. The DNA for the CDR3 is TGTGCCAGCAGCGTAGGGCACGCTGGGGATGAGCAGTACTTC.

V gene TRBV15 combines with J gene TRBJ2-7; 8 bases line up with TRBD2. Germline V CDR1 and CDR2: LNHNV, YYDKDF (reference sequence). The CDR3 loop spans 13 amino acids. V lost 3 bases, J lost 9 bases, and 7 bases stayed unmatched. The CDR3 DNA reads TGTGCCACCAGCAGTGCGGGAGGTTTTGTGCAGTACTTC. Its protein is CATSSAGGFVQYF.

The V call is TRBV9, the J call TRBJ1-1; 9 bases match TRBD1. The CDR3 totals 15 residues. CDR1 is SGDLS and CDR2 is YYNGEE in the germline V gene. The J segment lost 4 bases and the V segment lost 4 bases, leaving 8 bases of the junction unmatched. For the CDR3, the DNA is TGTGCCAGCAGCCCGAGAGGGGACAGGGTCACTGAAGCTTTCTTT. This codes for CASSPRGDRVTEAFF.

Here the CDR3 DNA reads TGCGCCAGCAGCTTGGGGCCAGACAATCAGCCCCAGCATTTT. As protein: CASSLGPDNQPQHF. V and J are TRBV5-1 and TRBJ1-5, with D unclear. V was pared by 0 bases and J by 3 bases, with 7 bases between. Germline V CDR1 and CDR2: SGHRS, YFSETQ. The CDR3 totals 14 residues.